These 3 T cell receptor beta chains were all obtained from the same sample, sequenced in a study of metastatic and nonmetastatic thyroid tumors. TCRdb re-processed the PCR reads through MiXCR. The repertoire includes about 15,000 clones, 20% to 25% of them detected once, and 7.7% sits in the top ten. The entire patient cohort was treatment-naive prior to thyroid surgery. The sequencing sample was made of tumor tissue. The source of these receptors is a female donor with papillary thyroid cancer or a benign thyroid nodule (not recorded which). Some clones in this sample may be carry-over from other donors' samples.

A remark on this clone: Germline is not matched at one junction end, which may reflect a read error. The chain combines TRBV20-1 with TRBJ1-6; no firm D call. Germline loops: CDR1 DFQATT, CDR2 SNEGSKA (reference sequence). This CDR3 spans 14 amino acids. The CDR3 reads CSASVPLSDSPLHF. The CDR3 region has the DNA TGCAGTGCTAGCGTTCCTCTTTCGGATTCGCCCCTCCACTTT.

At least ten counts were recorded for this clone. A much larger clone differs from this one at a single base, so this may be a read error. The chain is built from TRBV20-1 and TRBJ2-7; 8 bases line up with TRBD1. Germline V lookup: CDR1 DFQATT, CDR2 SNEGSKA (reference sequence). V lost 3 bases, J lost 5 bases, and 12 bases stayed unmatched. This CDR3 spans 15 amino acids. CDR3 DNA: TGCAGTGCTAGTCTTAATGGCAGGGGGCGGAACGAGCAGTACTTC. Residues: CSASLNGRGRNEQYF.

The CDR3 DNA reads as TGCAGTGCGCTCGGGACTAGCGGGGGGGTAGGCTTGGAGACCCAGTACTTC. Residues: CSALGTSGGVGLETQYF. This sequence joins TRBV20-1 and TRBJ2-5; 16 nucleotides align to TRBD2. The CDR3 has 17 residues. The V gene end was trimmed by 6 bases and the J gene end by 5 bases; junction bases not matched to a gene: 12. Germline loops: CDR1 DFQATT, CDR2 SNEGSKA (reference sequence).